This T cell receptor beta chain emerged from a study of identical twins. Study findings and constraints: Carriage of fewer insertions was seen in abundant cord blood beta clonotypes, whereas memory repertoires showed none. Findings came from cross-sectional statistics, without long-term follow-up of donors.

Template switching added a universal primer site; cDNA carried unique molecular identifiers. TCRdb independently ran MiXCR on the 5' RACE reads; one entry per CDR3 protein. The sample shows fewer than 550,000 distinct CDR3 sequences, about 16% of them seen only once. Healthy Caucasians supplied all donations. Trimming removed 5 bases from V and 1 base from J, with 13 bases in between. The germline CDR1 and CDR2 sequences are SGHAT and FQNNGV. The CDR3 is 15 residues long. To note about this clonotype: The antigen remains unidentified.

The same sample was also studied in work on yellow fever vaccine responses in identical twins.

J is TRBJ2-3 and V is TRBV11-2; D not resolved. The TCR sequence derives from a woman aged 18-29 years in good health. The sample was CD4+ T cells sorted from blood. The CDR3 protein is CASSMVALGTDTQYF. The CDR3 DNA sequence: TGTGCCAGCAGCATGGTGGCCCTTGGCACAGATACGCAGTATTTT.